This T cell receptor (beta chain) was sequenced during a study of T-cell reconstitution after alpha-beta-depleted transplantation in children. The CDR3 covers 10 residues. The ends were cut back, 6 bases at V and 7 bases at J, with 9 bases in the middle. The V gene's germline CDR1 is DFQATT and CDR2 SNEGSKA (reference sequence). Unique molecular identifiers were incorporated into the prepared TCRbeta library. TCRdb re-called the PCR reads with MiXCR, one entry per CDR3 protein. This table has roughly 190,000 distinct CDR3 sequences, about 14% appearing once. Sequencing used PBMCs from the stem cell graft donor, obtained from the stem cell graft. This chain uses TRBV20-1 with TRBJ1-1, with a tentative D call TRBD1 (5 bases). The sequence was collected from a human donor who donated a stem cell graft to a child with acute lymphoblastic leukemia. CDR3 DNA sequence: TGCAGTGCGGGGGACGGTGAAGCTTTCTTT. Translating gives CSAGDGEAFF.